The following is a T cell receptor (beta chain) sequence with its context. The data stem from a study of blood T cell repertoires in COVID-19. Across the study: Sites in the United States, Italy and Spain provided acute and convalescent COVID-19 samples. The cDNA or gDNA used as material had been derived from T cells, B-cell-depleted T cells, or PBMCs.

Source study methods: Amplification with reference gene primers provided the estimates of nucleated cell counts. The repertoire was sequenced with immunoSEQ multiplex PCR; TCRdb's copy has only in-frame clones and lacks some. That table supplies the V and J calls and clone size; D and trimming were determined from the DNA. The sample lists roughly 300,000 clones, approximately 91% occurring once. The V segment lost 3 bases and the J segment 2 bases; nucleotides outside the gene matches: 3. CDR1 and CDR2 (germline): SGHVS, FNYEAQ. The CDR3 has 15 residues. This TCR derives from a man between 18 and 29 years old with active or convalescent COVID-19. The genes are TRBV7-6 and TRBJ2-5, with 10 bases fitting TRBD2. The sequenced sample was peripheral blood. The CDR3: CASSFLAGAQETQYF. The CDR3 DNA follows: TGTGCCAGCAGCTTTCTAGCGGGGGCACAAGAGACCCAGTACTTC.